The next 5 T cell receptor beta chains were all read from a single sample in a study of ipilimumab plus nivolumab after autologous stem cell transplantation. Sequencing was performed with immunoSEQ multiplex PCR; in TCRdb, only in-frame clones are kept and a portion is missing. The sample records some 25,000 clones, around 83% being singletons. The sequences come from PBMCs, collected in a trial of ipilimumab plus nivolumab as post-transplant consolidation. The receptor source for this set is a male donor with diffuse large B-cell lymphoma.

The J gene is TRBJ1-6, the V gene TRBV6-6; a possible D gene is TRBD1 (5 bases). The CDR3 has 14 residues. The germline V and J ends were trimmed by 6 bases and 7 bases, with 13 bases remaining between them. Germline CDR1 reads MNHNY; CDR2 reads SVGAGI (reference sequence). CDR3 bases: TGTGCCAGCAGCCCGGGACGGGGAAATTCACCCCTCCACTTT. This translates into CASSPGRGNSPLHF.

The J gene is TRBJ1-1, the V gene TRBV5-6; the D gene is possibly TRBD1 (6 bases). This CDR3 spans 14 amino acids. V was shortened by 2 bases and J by 3 bases, with 11 bases between the two germline ends. In germline, CDR1 is SGHDT, CDR2 YYEEEE. For the CDR3, the DNA is TGTGCCAGCAGCTTTGGGGGGGCGGACACTGAAGCTTTCTTT. This codes for CASSFGGADTEAFF.

This clone was recorded once. The chain couples TRBV2 to TRBJ1-2; D uncertain. V shed 4 bases and J shed 4 bases, with 7 bases lying between them. The germline V gene encodes CDR1 SNHLY and CDR2 FYNNEI. The CDR3 runs to 12 residues. For the CDR3, the DNA is TGTGCCAGCAGTGCCGGTCTCTATGGCTACACCTTC. This encodes CASSAGLYGYTF. Drawing the rest from reference TRBV2 and TRBJ1-2, the complete variable domain is EPEVTQTPSHQVTQMGQEVILRCVPISNHLYFYWYRQILGQKVEFLVSFYNNEISEKSEIFDDQFSVERPDGSNFTLKIRSTKLEDSAMYFCASSAGLYGYTFGSGTRLTVV.

V gene TRBV11-2 combines with J gene TRBJ2-5; D call uncertain. Trimming removed 1 base at V and 2 bases at J, with 11 bases between. This CDR3 has 15 amino acids. Per germline, CDR1 SGHAT and CDR2 FQNNGV. The CDR3 protein is CASSLAILAQETQYF. The CDR3 coding sequence is TGTGCCAGCAGCTTAGCCATCCTGGCGCAAGAGACCCAGTACTTC.

V usage is TRBV5-8 and J usage is TRBJ1-2; D might be TRBD1 (5 bases). V dropped 4 bases and J dropped 2 bases, with 6 bases sitting between them. Per germline, CDR1 SGHTS and CDR2 YDEGEE. The CDR3 runs to 12 residues. DNA for the CDR3: TGTGCCAGCAGCAGGGACAACTATGGCTACACCTTC. Translating gives CASSRDNYGYTF.